This section outlines one TCR beta chain sequence together with its context. Study processing details: It was from reference gene primer amplification that nucleated cell counts were estimated. Generated by immunoSEQ multiplex PCR, the TCRdb table keeps only in-frame clones and is missing some. V and J calls plus clone size are reproduced from that table; the DNA served to infer D and trimming. Here the sample spans about 36,000 clones, approximately 86% being singletons. The data originate from a study of blood T cell repertoires in COVID-19. Study context: Sources were T cells, B-cell-depleted T cells, or PBMCs; the material itself was cDNA or gDNA.

Trimming shortened V by 3 bases and J by 1 base, and 9 bases separated the two germline ends. The CDR3 is 14 amino acids. Germline-derived CDR1 and CDR2 are KGHSH and LQKENI. The sequencing sample was made of peripheral blood. J is TRBJ1-1 and V is TRBV18, with D uncertain. The sequence came from a man aged 50 or older with active COVID-19. The CDR3 loop reads CASSPLHTNTEAFF. In nucleotides, the CDR3 is TGTGCCAGCTCACCGCTTCACACGAACACTGAAGCTTTCTTT. Looking up the rest from reference TRBV18 and TRBJ1-1 gives the full variable domain: NAGVMQNPRHLVRRRGQEARLRCSPMKGHSHVYWYRQLPEEGLKFMVYLQKENIIDESGMPKERFSAEFPKEGPSILRIQQVVRGDSAAYFCASSPLHTNTEAFFGQGTRLTVV.